One sample yielded the 14 T cell receptor beta chains listed below, sequenced in a study of blood T cell repertoires in COVID-19. Assay: immunoSEQ multiplex PCR; the TCRdb copy retains only in-frame clones and omits some. The data hold 350,000 to 400,000 clones, with 80% to 90% observed a single time. The sample consisted of peripheral blood. All receptors come from a woman aged 25 to 39 with COVID-19, enrolled during active disease.

V gene TRBV2 combines with J gene TRBJ1-1; 9 bases match TRBD1. Losses at the gene ends were 8 bases for V and 10 bases for J; bases not matched to a gene: 8. CDR1 and CDR2 from the germline V gene are SNHLY and FYNNEI. CDR3 length: 12 residues. This chain's CDR3 is CASGQGTRGAFF. The CDR3 DNA sequence: TGTGCCAGCGGACAGGGGACCAGGGGAGCTTTCTTT.

The chain recombines TRBV6-2 or TRBV6-3 with TRBJ1-3, with D uncertain. With 5 bases removed from V and 0 bases from J, the gap between germline ends came to 14 bases. The germline gives CDR1 MNHEY, CDR2 SVGEGT. The CDR3 has 16 residues. The CDR3 loop reads CASSPTGFVSGNTIYF. For the CDR3, the DNA is TGTGCCAGCAGTCCCACGGGTTTCGTCTCTGGAAACACCATATATTTT.

The CDR3 bases are TGTGCCAGTAGTATAGATCTGGCAGAGAACACTGAAGCTTTCTTT. It yields the protein CASSIDLAENTEAFF. The chain recombines TRBV19 with TRBJ1-1; no firm D call. The CDR3 extends over 15 amino acids. V was cut by 0 bases and J by 1 base, with 9 bases left in between. CDR1 LNHDA and CDR2 SQIVND come from the germline V gene (reference sequence).

This sequence joins TRBV7-2 and TRBJ1-5, with a possible D match to TRBD1 (6 bases). The V end lost 2 bases, the J end lost 1 base, and 12 bases lay between the germline ends. The CDR3 covers 16 residues. The germline CDR1 and CDR2 sequences are SGHTA and FQGNSA. The CDR3 region has the DNA TGTGCCAGCAGCTTAATGGCAGGGGAGAGCAATCAGCCCCAGCATTTT. Translation gives CASSLMAGESNQPQHF.

A single count supports this clone. The V gene is TRBV7-6, the J gene TRBJ1-3, with 12 bases that match TRBD1. The V gene's germline CDR1 is SGHVS and CDR2 FNYEAQ. The CDR3 contains 17 residues. Losses at the gene ends were 2 bases for V and 3 bases for J; bases not matched to a gene: 5. CDR3 DNA sequence: TGTGCCAGCAGCTTAATGGGACAGGGGGCAGATGGAAACACCATATATTTT. Amino acid sequence: CASSLMGQGADGNTIYF.

The chain employs TRBV7-9 and TRBJ2-1; weak D call: TRBD2 (5 bases). Per the germline V gene, CDR1 is SEHNR and CDR2 is FQNEAQ (reference sequence). This CDR3 has 14 residues. The germline V and J ends were trimmed by 5 bases and 4 bases, with 12 bases remaining between them. CDR3 sequence reads: CASSHGAEYNEQFF. The CDR3 bases are TGTGCCAGCAGCCACGGAGCGGAATACAATGAGCAGTTCTTC.

CDR3 protein: CASSLRTDTEAFF. The CDR3 region has the DNA TGTGCCAGCAGCTTGCGGACAGACACTGAAGCTTTCTTT. V and J are TRBV5-8 and TRBJ1-1; D might be TRBD1 (6 bases). Germline CDR1 is SGHTS and CDR2 is YDEGEE. CDR3 length equals 13 residues. Trimming removed 1 base at V and 3 bases at J, with 7 bases between.

The V gene is TRBV18, the J gene TRBJ2-3, with TRBD1 as a possible D gene (6 bases). The germline CDR1 and CDR2 sequences are KGHSH and LQKENI. V lost 5 bases and J lost 6, with 15 bases in between. The CDR3 has 14 residues. CDR3 nucleotide sequence: TGTGCCAGCTCAGTGAGCCAGGGGCGGGATACGCAGTATTTT. Translating it yields CASSVSQGRDTQYF.

This rearrangement joins TRBV29-1 to TRBJ2-2; the match to TRBD2 covers 12 bases. This CDR3 comprises 15 residues. V lost 7 bases and J lost 4; bases outside the gene matches: 7. Germline V gives CDR1 SQVTM, CDR2 ANQGSEA. CDR3 nucleotide sequence: TGCAGCGCCCTGGGACTAGCGGGCTTCACCGGGGAGCTGTTTTTT. As protein: CSALGLAGFTGELFF.

V is TRBV6-2 or TRBV6-3 and J is TRBJ1-3; D gene uncertain. The length of the CDR3 is 13 residues. CDR1 is MNHEY, CDR2 SVGEGT, per germline. Trimming removed 5 bases from V and 8 bases from J, with 13 bases in between. Here the CDR3 reads CASSPAAADTIYF. The CDR3 coding sequence is TGTGCCAGCAGTCCCGCTGCAGCGGACACCATATATTTT.

The chain links TRBV5-3 to TRBJ1-6; possible D gene TRBD1, 6 bases. TRBV5-3 is an ORF, and what it does is uncertain. Trimming cost V 0 bases and J 2 bases, with 15 bases left between them. The CDR3 consists of 18 residues. DNA for the CDR3: TGTGCCAGAAGCTTGGCTAGGCACAGGGCGCCCTATAATTCACCCCTCCACTTT. This gives the protein CARSLARHRAPYNSPLHF.

The chain recombines TRBV7-8 with TRBJ1-1, with D possibly being TRBD1 (6 bases). CDR1 is SGHVS and CDR2 is FQNEAQ in the germline V gene. Trimming removed 6 bases at V and 3 bases at J, with 23 bases between. The CDR3 sequence is 17 residues long. DNA of the CDR3: TGTGCCAGCAGTCCCGAGGACAGCCTTTATATATACACTGAAGCTTTCTTT. Protein: CASSPEDSLYIYTEAFF.

This rearrangement joins TRBV11-3 to TRBJ2-1; D is unclear. Germline CDR1 and CDR2: SGHNT and YENEEA. Trimming took 3 bases from V and 0 from J, leaving 9 bases between them. The CDR3 runs 15 residues. CDR3 in amino acids: CASSFYQSSYNEQFF. CDR3 nucleotides: TGTGCCAGCAGCTTCTACCAAAGCTCCTACAATGAGCAGTTCTTC.

The J gene is TRBJ1-1, the V gene TRBV7-2, with 8 bases identical to TRBD1. The CDR3 length is 15 residues. Looked up from germline, CDR1 is SGHTA and CDR2 is FQGNSA. J gave up 0 bases and V 4 bases, and 4 bases lay outside the gene matches. CDR3 sequence reads: CASSWRQGLNTEAFF. Here the CDR3 DNA reads TGTGCCAGCAGCTGGAGACAGGGGTTGAACACTGAAGCTTTCTTT.